This TCR beta chain was sequenced for a study of blood T cell repertoires in COVID-19. Whole-study context: Whether acute or convalescent, the COVID-19 samples came from the United States, Italy and Spain. T cells, B-cell-depleted T cells, or PBMCs supplied cDNA or gDNA.

One Seattle source followed patients from active infection through their disease course. Germline lookup yields CDR1 SGHRS and CDR2 YFSETQ. V lost 3 bases and J lost 2; bases outside the gene matches: 12. The CDR3 spans 18 residues. In the authors' methods: Cell counts per sample came from amplifying reference gene primers. The method was immunoSEQ multiplex PCR; TCRdb's version includes in-frame clones alone and lacks a portion of them. From that table come the V and J calls and clone size; the DNA was used to work out D and trimming. The profile shows roughly 130,000 clones, about 87% of them singletons.

The TCR originated in a human donor with COVID-19, enrolled during active disease. The donor label of this sample is uncertain. Sequenced: peripheral blood. The V and J genes are TRBV5-1 and TRBJ1-1; TRBD1 agrees at 11 bases. The CDR3 reads CASSWTGGADVVNTEAFF. The CDR3 DNA sequence: TGCGCCAGCAGCTGGACAGGGGGCGCGGATGTTGTTAACACTGAAGCTTTCTTT.